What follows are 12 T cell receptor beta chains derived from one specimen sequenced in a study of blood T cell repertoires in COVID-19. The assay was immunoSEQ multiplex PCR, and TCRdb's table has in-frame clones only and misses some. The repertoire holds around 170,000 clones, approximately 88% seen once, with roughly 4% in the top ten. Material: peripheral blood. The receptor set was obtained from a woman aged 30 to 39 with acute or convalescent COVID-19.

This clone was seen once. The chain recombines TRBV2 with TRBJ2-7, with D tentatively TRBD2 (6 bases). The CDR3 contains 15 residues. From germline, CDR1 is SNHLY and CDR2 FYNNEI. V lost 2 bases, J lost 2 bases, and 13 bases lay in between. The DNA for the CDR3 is TGTGCCAGCAGTGAAACGGGAGTGGGAACCTACGAGCAGTACTTC. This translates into CASSETGVGTYEQYF.

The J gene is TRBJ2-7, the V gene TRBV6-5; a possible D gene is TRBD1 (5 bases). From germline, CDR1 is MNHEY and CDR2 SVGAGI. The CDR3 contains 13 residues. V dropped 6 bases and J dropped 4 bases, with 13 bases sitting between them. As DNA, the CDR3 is TGTGCCAGCAGCCGCTATAGGGGTTACGAGCAGTACTTC. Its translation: CASSRYRGYEQYF.

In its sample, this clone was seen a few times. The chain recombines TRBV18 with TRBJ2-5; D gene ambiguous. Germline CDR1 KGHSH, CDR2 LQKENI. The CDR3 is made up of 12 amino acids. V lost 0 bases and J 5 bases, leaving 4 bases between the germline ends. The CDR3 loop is CASSPPEETQYF. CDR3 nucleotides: TGTGCCAGCTCACCACCGGAGGAGACCCAGTACTTC.

CDR3 bases: TGTGCCAGCAGCTCTAGCGGGAGGGCCCTCATAGTC. This codes for CASSSSGRALIV. The chain has TRBV11-2 and TRBJ2-7, with TRBD2 identical over 12 bases. Germline V gene data show CDR1 as SGHAT and CDR2 as FQNNGV. The CDR3 length is 12 residues.

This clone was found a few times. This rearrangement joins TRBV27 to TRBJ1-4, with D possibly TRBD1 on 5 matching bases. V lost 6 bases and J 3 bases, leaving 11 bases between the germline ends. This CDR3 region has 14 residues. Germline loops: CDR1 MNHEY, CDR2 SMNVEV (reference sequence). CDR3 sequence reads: CASRPLGPNEKLFF. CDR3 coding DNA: TGTGCCAGCAGACCTCTGGGGCCTAATGAAAAACTGTTTTTT.

The CDR3 loop reads CASSLLTGGARGYTF. CDR3 DNA sequence: TGTGCCAGCAGCTTACTGACAGGGGGCGCTAGGGGCTACACCTTC. This chain uses TRBV13 with TRBJ1-2, with 10 bases matching TRBD1. The trim removed 2 bases at V and 8 bases at J, leaving 8 bases unmatched. Germline lookup yields CDR1 PRHDT and CDR2 FYEKMQ (reference sequence). The CDR3 has 15 amino acids.

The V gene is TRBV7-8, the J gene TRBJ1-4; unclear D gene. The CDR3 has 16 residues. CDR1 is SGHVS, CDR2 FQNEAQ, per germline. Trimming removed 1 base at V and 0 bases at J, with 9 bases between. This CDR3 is CASSLEAVTTNEKLFF. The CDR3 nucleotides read TGTGCCAGCAGCTTAGAGGCGGTGACAACTAATGAAAAACTGTTTTTT. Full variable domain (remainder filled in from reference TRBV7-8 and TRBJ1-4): GAGVSQSPRYKVAKRGQDVALRCDPISGHVSLFWYQQALGQGPEFLTYFQNEAQLDKSGLPSDRFFAERPEGSVSTLKIQRTQQEDSAVYLCASSLEAVTTNEKLFFGSGTQLSVL.

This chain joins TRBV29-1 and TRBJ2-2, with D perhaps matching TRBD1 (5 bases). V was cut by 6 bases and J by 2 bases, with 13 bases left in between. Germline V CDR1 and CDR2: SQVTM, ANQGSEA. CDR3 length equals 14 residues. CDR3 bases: TGCAGCGTGATAGACAGAAGTAACACCGGGGAGCTGTTTTTT. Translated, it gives CSVIDRSNTGELFF.

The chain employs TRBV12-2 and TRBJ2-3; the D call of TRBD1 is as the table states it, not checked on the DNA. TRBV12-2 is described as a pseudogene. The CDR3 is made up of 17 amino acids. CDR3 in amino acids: CASRLSRGHRPAGTQYF. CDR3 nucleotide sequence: TGTGCAAGTCGCCTTAGTAGGGGACACAGACCCGCGGGTACGCAGTATTTT.

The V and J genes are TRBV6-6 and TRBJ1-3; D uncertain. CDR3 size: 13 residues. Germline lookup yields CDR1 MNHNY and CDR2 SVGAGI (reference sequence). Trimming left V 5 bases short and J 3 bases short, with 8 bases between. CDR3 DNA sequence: TGTGCCAGCAGTGGAGGTTATGGAAACACCATATATTTT. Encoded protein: CASSGGYGNTIYF.

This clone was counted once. The CDR3 DNA sequence: TGCGCCAGCAGCTTGGCTCAGGTGGGCCCCGAGCAGTACTTC. Its translation: CASSLAQVGPEQYF. The chain joins TRBV5-1 to TRBJ2-7, with D unclear. The CDR3 runs to 14 residues. Germline values: CDR1 SGHRS, CDR2 YFSETQ. V was trimmed by 0 bases and J by 6 bases, leaving 13 bases between them.

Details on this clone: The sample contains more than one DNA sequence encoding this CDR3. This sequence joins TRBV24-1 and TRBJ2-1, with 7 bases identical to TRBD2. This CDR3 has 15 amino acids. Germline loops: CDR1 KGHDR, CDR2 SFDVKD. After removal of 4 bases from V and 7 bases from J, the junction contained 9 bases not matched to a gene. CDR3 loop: CATSDSPGTTNEQFF. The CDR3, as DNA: TGTGCCACCAGTGACTCCCCCGGGACTACTAATGAGCAGTTCTTC.